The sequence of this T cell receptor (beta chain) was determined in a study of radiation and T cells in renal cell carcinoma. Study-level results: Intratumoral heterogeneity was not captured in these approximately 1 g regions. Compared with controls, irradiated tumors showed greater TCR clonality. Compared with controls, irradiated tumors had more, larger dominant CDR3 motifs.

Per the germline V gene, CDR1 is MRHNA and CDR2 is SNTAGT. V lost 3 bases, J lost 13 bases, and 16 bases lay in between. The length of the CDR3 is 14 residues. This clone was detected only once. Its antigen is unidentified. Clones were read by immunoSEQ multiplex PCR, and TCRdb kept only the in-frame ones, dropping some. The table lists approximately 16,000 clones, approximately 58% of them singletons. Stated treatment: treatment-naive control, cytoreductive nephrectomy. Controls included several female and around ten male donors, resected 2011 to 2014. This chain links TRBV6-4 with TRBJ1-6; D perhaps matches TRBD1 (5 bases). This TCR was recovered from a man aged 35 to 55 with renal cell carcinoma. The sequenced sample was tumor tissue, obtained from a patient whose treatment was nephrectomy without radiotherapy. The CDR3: CASSEGSGRFPLHF. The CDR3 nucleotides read TGTGCCAGCAGTGAAGGGTCAGGGCGGTTCCCCCTCCACTTT.